The TCR beta chain under discussion was sequenced for a study of T-cell reconstitution after alpha-beta-depleted transplantation in children. For TCRbeta, the library was prepared with unique molecular identifiers. Using its own MiXCR run on the PCR reads, TCRdb lists one record per CDR3 protein. The data hold just over 350,000 distinct CDR3 sequences, with 10% to 15% observed a single time. The CDR3 runs to 13 residues. V was trimmed by 4 bases and J by 8 bases, leaving 13 bases between them. Germline values: CDR1 SGHDT, CDR2 YYEEEE. This clonotype was seen at least ten times. The sample here was PBMCs, taken from the stem cell graft. This chain uses TRBV5-6 with TRBJ2-1, with TRBD1 as a possible D gene (6 bases). The sequence came from a human donor who donated a stem cell graft to a child with Fanconi anemia. CDR3 in DNA: TGTGCCAGCAGCCCCGGGACACCAGATGAGCAGTTCTTC. It yields the protein CASSPGTPDEQFF.